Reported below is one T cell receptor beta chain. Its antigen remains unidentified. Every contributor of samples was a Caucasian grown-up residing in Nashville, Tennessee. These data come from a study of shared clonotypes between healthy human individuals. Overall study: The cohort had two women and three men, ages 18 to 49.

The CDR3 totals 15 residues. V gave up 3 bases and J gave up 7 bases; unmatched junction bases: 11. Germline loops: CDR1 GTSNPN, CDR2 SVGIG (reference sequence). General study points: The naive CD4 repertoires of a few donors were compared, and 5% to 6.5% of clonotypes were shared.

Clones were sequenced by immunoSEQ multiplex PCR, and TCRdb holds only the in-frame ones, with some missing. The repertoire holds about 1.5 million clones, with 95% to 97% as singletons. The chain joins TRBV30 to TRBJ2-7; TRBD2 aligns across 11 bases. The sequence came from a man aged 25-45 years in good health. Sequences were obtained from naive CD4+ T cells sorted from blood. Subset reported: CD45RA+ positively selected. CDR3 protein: CAWRARLAGRREQYF. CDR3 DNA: TGTGCCTGGAGGGCTAGACTAGCGGGACGGCGGGAGCAGTACTTC.